This TCR beta chain was identified in a study of blood T cell repertoires in COVID-19. Study context: Some COVID-19 samples were acute and others convalescent; all came from the United States, Italy and Spain. From T cells, B-cell-depleted T cells, or PBMCs came the material, which was cDNA or gDNA.

In the authors' methods: Cell counts per sample came from amplifying reference gene primers. TCRdb keeps only in-frame clones here, not all; method: immunoSEQ multiplex PCR. V and J calls and clone size come straight from that table; D and trimming were deduced from the DNA. This repertoire shows about 300,000 clones, around 87% found once; its top ten account for around 1.2%. Looked up from germline, CDR1 is SGHDT and CDR2 is YYEEEE. This CDR3 comprises 11 residues. Trimming took off 2 bases at V and 6 bases at J, with 5 bases between the two ends. The chain couples TRBV5-6 to TRBJ1-2; D is undetermined. The sequenced sample consisted of peripheral blood. This receptor was taken from a man in his 70s with acute or convalescent COVID-19. The CDR3 sequence: CASSLYNGYTF. CDR3 nucleotide sequence: TGTGCCAGCAGCTTATACAATGGCTACACCTTC.